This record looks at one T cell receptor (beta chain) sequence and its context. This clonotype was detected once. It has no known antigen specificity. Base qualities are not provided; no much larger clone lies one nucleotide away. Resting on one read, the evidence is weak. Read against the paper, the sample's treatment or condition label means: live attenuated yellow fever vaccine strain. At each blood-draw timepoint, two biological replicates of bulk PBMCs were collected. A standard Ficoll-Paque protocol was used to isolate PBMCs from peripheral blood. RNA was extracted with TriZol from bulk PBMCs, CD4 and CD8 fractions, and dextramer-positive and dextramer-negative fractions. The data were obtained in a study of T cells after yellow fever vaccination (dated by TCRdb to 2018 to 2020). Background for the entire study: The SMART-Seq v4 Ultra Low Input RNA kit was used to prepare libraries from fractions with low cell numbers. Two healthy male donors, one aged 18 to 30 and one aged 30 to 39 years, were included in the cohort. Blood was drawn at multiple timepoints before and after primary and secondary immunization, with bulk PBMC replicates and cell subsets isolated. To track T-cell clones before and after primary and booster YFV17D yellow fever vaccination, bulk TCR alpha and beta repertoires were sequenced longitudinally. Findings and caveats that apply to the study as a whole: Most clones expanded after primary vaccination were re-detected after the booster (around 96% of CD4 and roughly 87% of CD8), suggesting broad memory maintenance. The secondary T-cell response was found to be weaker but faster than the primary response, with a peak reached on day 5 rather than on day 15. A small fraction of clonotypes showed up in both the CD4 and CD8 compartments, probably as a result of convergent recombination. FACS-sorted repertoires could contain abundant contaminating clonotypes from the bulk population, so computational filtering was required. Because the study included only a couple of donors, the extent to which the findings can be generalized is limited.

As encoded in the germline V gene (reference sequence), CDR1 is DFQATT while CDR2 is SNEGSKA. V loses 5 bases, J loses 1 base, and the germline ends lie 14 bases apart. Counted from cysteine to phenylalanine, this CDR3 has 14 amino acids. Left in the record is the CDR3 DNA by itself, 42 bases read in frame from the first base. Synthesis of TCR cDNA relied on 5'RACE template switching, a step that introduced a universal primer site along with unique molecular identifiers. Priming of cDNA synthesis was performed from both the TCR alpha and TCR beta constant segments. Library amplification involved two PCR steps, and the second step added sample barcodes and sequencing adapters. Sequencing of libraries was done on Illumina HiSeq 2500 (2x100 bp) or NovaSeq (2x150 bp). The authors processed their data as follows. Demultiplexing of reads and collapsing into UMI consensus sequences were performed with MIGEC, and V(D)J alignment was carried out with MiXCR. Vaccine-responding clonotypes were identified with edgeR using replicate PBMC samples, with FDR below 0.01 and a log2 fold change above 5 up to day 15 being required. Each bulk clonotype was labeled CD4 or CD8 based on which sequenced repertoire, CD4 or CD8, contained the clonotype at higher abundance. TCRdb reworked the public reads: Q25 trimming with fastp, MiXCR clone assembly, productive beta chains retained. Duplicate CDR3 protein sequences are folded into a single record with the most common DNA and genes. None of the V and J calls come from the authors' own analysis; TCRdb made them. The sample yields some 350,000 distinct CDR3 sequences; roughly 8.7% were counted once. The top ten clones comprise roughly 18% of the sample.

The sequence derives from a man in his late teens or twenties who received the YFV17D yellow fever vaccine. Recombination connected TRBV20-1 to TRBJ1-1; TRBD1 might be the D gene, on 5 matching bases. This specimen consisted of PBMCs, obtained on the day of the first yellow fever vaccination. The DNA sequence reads TGCAGTGCTCCAGACCCCGACAGGAACACTGAAGCTTTCTTT. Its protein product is CSAPDPDRNTEAFF.